Listed below are T cell receptor beta chains from one sample, sequenced in a study of T cells in Graves' hyperthyroidism and ophthalmopathy. Each CDR3 protein is one row after TCRdb ran MiXCR on the multiplex PCR reads. The repertoire holds approximately 560,000 distinct CDR3 sequences, with 15% to 18% as singletons. The sequenced sample consisted of blood. The receptors stem from a woman aged 25 to 39 with Graves' hyperthyroidism. Both conserved end residues are part of each CDR3. A D gene is named only where the DNA matches it firmly. Clone size, where shown, is once, few, many, or a class for clones that have expanded.

v_call	j_call	clone_size	d_call	cdr3_aa	cdr3_nt
TRBV6-1	TRBJ2-3	few	.	CASRRDRGDTQYF	TGTGCCAGCAGAAGGGACCGGGGAGATACGCAGTATTTT
TRBV20-1	TRBJ2-1	many	.	CSATTGGRSYNEQFF	TGCAGTGCCACAACCGGTGGGCGATCCTACAATGAGCAGTTCTTC
TRBV12-5	TRBJ2-5	.	TRBD2	CASGPTRAGGPETQYF	TGTGCTAGTGGTCCCACCAGAGCGGGAGGGCCGGAGACCCAGTACTTC
TRBV7-2	TRBJ2-7	few	TRBD1	CASSWTGTQTYEQYF	TGTGCCAGCAGCTGGACAGGGACACAGACCTACGAGCAGTACTTC
TRBV11-3	TRBJ2-1	many	.	CASTPPGASYNEQFF	TGTGCCAGCACTCCCCCCGGGGCCTCCTACAATGAGCAGTTCTTC
TRBV7-3	TRBJ2-2	.	.	CASSLGGPRTGELFF	TGTGCCAGCAGCTTAGGGGGACCCCGCACCGGGGAGCTGTTTTTT
TRBV10-3	TRBJ2-1	many	TRBD2	CAISGLADYNEQFF	TGTGCCATCAGCGGACTAGCGGATTACAATGAGCAGTTCTTC
TRBV11-2	TRBJ1-1	few	.	CASIRWGRNFKNTEAFF	TGTGCCAGTATCCGGTGGGGGCGCAATTTTAAGAACACTGAAGCTTTCTTT
TRBV7-3	TRBJ2-1	many	.	CASRRAGNYNEQFF	TGTGCCAGCAGAAGGGCAGGAAACTACAATGAGCAGTTCTTC
TRBV28	TRBJ2-7	many	TRBD2	CAGLGLVSDEQYF	TGTGCCGGACTAGGACTAGTGTCGGACGAGCAGTACTTC
TRBV20-1	TRBJ1-6	.	TRBD1	CSAREPQGVRRGSPLHF	TGCAGTGCTAGAGAACCACAGGGGGTCCGTCGAGGTTCACCCCTCCACTTT
TRBV30	TRBJ1-3	many	.	CAWSVGGSGNTIYF	TGTGCCTGGAGTGTAGGGGGCTCTGGAAACACCATATATTTT
TRBV27	TRBJ2-1	.	.	CASSLDFPYKGWQFF	TGTGCCAGCAGCTTGGACTTTCCCTACAAGGGTTGGCAGTTCTTC
TRBV29-1	TRBJ2-6	.	.	CSVEVSDHRGPGANVLTF	TGCAGCGTTGAAGTTAGTGACCACCGGGGACCTGGGGCCAACGTCCTGACTTTC
TRBV3-1	TRBJ1-3	few	.	CASSPGWLNTIYF	TGTGCCAGCAGCCCCGGGTGGTTAAACACCATATATTTT
TRBV4-3	TRBJ1-2	.	.	CASSQAGRAYGYTF	TGCGCCAGCAGCCAAGCAGGGCGGGCCTATGGCTACACCTTC
TRBV12-3/TRBV12-4	TRBJ1-1	many	TRBD1	CASSPKDRVPYLNTEAFF	TGTGCCAGCAGTCCGAAGGACAGGGTGCCCTATTTGAACACTGAAGCTTTCTTT
TRBV6-7	TRBJ2-1	.	.	CASTPSYGRYNEQFF	TGTGCCAGCACCCCGTCCTATGGGAGGTACAATGAGCAGTTCTTC
TRBV27	TRBJ1-5	.	.	CASSPGMRQPQHF	TGTGCCAGCAGTCCGGGTATGCGTCAGCCCCAGCATTTT
TRBV5-1	TRBJ2-5	few	.	CASKVDRALGTQYF	TGCGCCAGCAAGGTGGATCGCGCTTTGGGGACCCAGTACTTC
TRBV29-1	TRBJ2-2	few	.	CSVELNRANTGELFF	TGCAGCGTTGAGTTAAACAGGGCGAACACCGGGGAGCTGTTTTTT
TRBV6-1	TRBJ2-1	many	TRBD2	CASRGSSGRTDEQFF	TGTGCCAGCAGAGGGTCTAGCGGGAGGACGGATGAGCAGTTCTTC
TRBV6-1	TRBJ2-7	many	TRBD2	CASSVSSAGGPYEQYF	TGTGCCAGCAGTGTAAGTTCAGCGGGAGGTCCCTACGAGCAGTACTTC
TRBV27	TRBJ2-7	.	.	CASSPDSETYEQYF	TGTGCCAGCAGTCCTGACAGCGAAACCTACGAGCAGTACTTC
TRBV6-1	TRBJ2-1	many	.	CASRLDRDSYNEQFF	TGTGCCAGCAGACTAGACAGGGACTCTTACAATGAGCAGTTCTTC
TRBV7-3	TRBJ2-1	many	TRBD2	CASSDVTSGKRPDEQFF	TGTGCCAGCAGCGATGTAACTAGCGGGAAACGTCCGGATGAGCAGTTCTTC
TRBV7-9	TRBJ2-7	few	.	CASSQRQKPYEQYF	TGTGCCAGCAGCCAGAGACAGAAACCCTACGAGCAGTACTTC
TRBV7-9	TRBJ2-5	few	TRBD2	CASTLGASGRWETQYF	TGTGCCAGCACCTTGGGCGCCAGCGGGAGGTGGGAGACCCAGTACTTC
TRBV5-4	TRBJ2-2	few	TRBD1	CASSRGQGVNTGELFF	TGTGCCAGCAGCCGGGGACAGGGTGTTAACACCGGGGAGCTGTTTTTT
TRBV6-2/TRBV6-3	TRBJ1-6	few	.	CASSYSPGVQNSPLHF	TGTGCCAGCAGTTACTCGCCGGGGGTTCAGAATTCACCCCTCCACTTT
TRBV6-2/TRBV6-3	TRBJ2-7	.	TRBD2	CASSPLAEIYEQYF	TGTGCCAGCAGTCCACTAGCGGAAATCTACGAGCAGTACTTC
TRBV7-2	TRBJ2-7	many	TRBD1	CASSLRAGTVPYEQYF	TGTGCCAGCAGCTTAAGGGCTGGGACAGTCCCCTACGAGCAGTACTTC
TRBV9	TRBJ2-3	.	TRBD2	CASSLRTSVADTQYF	TGTGCCAGCAGCTTGCGGACTAGCGTGGCGGATACGCAGTATTTT
TRBV7-2	TRBJ2-1	many	TRBD2	CASSLVGEGYNEQFF	TGTGCCAGCAGCTTAGTGGGGGAGGGGTACAATGAGCAGTTCTTC
TRBV7-2	TRBJ2-7	many	TRBD2	CASSTLAGAYEQYF	TGTGCCAGCAGCACCTTAGCGGGGGCCTACGAGCAGTACTTC